This TCR beta chain was retrieved from a study of T-cell reconstitution after alpha-beta-depleted transplantation in children. Study-wide results and limits: Newly produced T cells mostly provided counts and TCRbeta diversity after one year, as hyperexpanded clones declined. Reportedly, roughly two months post-transplant, alpha-beta T cells arose from several hundred expanded graft clones.

CDR1 and CDR2 from the germline V gene are SGHRS and YFSETQ. This CDR3 is built from 15 residues. Construction of the TCRbeta library involved unique molecular identifiers. Using its own MiXCR run on the PCR reads, TCRdb lists one record per CDR3 protein. The sample carries around 490,000 distinct CDR3 sequences, roughly an eighth recorded once. A remark on this clonotype: What it binds is not known. This could be a read error, since a much larger clone is one nucleotide away.

This receptor was identified in a female patient aged 2-15 years who had a stem cell transplant for aplastic anemia, so the T cells may come from the graft donor. The chain is built from TRBV5-1 and TRBJ1-1, with 7 bases fitting TRBD1. The specimen was PBMCs, mostly from graft donor cells, collected 180 days after TCRalphabeta/CD19-depleted stem cell transplant. The CDR3 region is CASSLTQTGDPDAFF. DNA for the CDR3: TGCGCCAGCAGCTTAACCCAAACAGGGGACCCTGACGCTTTCTTT.